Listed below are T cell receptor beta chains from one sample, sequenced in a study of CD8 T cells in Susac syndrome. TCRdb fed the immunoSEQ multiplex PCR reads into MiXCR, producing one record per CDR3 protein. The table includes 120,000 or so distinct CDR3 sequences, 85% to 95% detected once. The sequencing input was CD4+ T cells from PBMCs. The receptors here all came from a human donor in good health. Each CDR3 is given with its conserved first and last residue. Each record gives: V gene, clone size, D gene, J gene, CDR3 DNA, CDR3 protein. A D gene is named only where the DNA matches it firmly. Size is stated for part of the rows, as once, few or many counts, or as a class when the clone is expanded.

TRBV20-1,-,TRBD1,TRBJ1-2,TGCAGTGCTTCCTCGACAGGGAACTATGGCTACACCTTC,CSASSTGNYGYTF
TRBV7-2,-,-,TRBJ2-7,TGTGCCAGCAGCTCTCCTGGGGGAACGGGGCAGTACTTC,CASSSPGGTGQYF
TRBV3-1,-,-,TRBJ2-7,TGTGCCAGCAGCCAAGAGGGGAGCACCTACGAGCAGTACTTC,CASSQEGSTYEQYF
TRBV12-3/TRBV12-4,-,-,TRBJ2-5,TGTGCCAGCAGTTTAGGGACTACCAAAGAGACCCAGTACTTC,CASSLGTTKETQYF
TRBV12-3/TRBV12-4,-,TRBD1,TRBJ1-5,TGTGCCAGCAGTCACACAGGGGGTCGTAGCAATCAGCCCCAGCATTTT,CASSHTGGRSNQPQHF
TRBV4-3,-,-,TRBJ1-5,TGCGCCAGCAGCCAAGGCCTACAGAGCTATAGCAATCAGCCCCAGCATTTT,CASSQGLQSYSNQPQHF
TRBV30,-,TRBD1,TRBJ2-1,TGTGCCTGGAGTGGGACAGGGGGCTGGGAGGAGCAGTTCTTC,CAWSGTGGWEEQFF
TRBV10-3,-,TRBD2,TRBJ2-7,TGTGCCATCAGGGACCCGGGACTAGCTCGGGACGAGCAGTACTTC,CAIRDPGLARDEQYF
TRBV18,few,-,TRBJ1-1,TGTGCCAGCTCACTTCTCGGACCCAACACTGAAGCTTTCTTT,CASSLLGPNTEAFF
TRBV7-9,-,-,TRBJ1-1,TGTGCCAGCAGCCTTTCCGGGACACTGAACACTGAAGCTTTCTTT,CASSLSGTLNTEAFF
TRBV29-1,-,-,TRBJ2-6,TGCAGCGTTGGAGTCTTTAGCTCTGGGGCCAACGTCCTGACTTTC,CSVGVFSSGANVLTF
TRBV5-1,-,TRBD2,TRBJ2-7,TGCGCCAGCAGCTCGCGGGAGGGAGTTTCCTACGAGCAGTACTTC,CASSSREGVSYEQYF
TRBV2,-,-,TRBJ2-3,TGTGCCAGCATACTCGACTTGGGGGCGCGCGATACGCAGTATTTT,CASILDLGARDTQYF
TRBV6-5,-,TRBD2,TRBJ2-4,TGTGCCAGCAGTTACTCTACGACTAGCGGGGGGGCCAAAAACATTCAGTACTTC,CASSYSTTSGGAKNIQYF
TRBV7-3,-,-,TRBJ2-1,TGTGCCAGCAGCTTAAAGGGGGACGCCCAAGAGCAGTTCTTC,CASSLKGDAQEQFF
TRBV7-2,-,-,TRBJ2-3,TGTGCCAGCAGCCCAGCGAGACTTAACACAGATACGCAGTATTTT,CASSPARLNTDTQYF
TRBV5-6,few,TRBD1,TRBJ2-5,TGTGCCAGCAGCCTGGGACAGGGCCGAGAGACCCAGTACTTC,CASSLGQGRETQYF
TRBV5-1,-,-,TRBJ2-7,TGCGCCAGCAGCTCCCGACGGACCCTTCCTACCGAGCAGTACTTC,CASSSRRTLPTEQYF
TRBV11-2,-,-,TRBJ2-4,TGTGCCAGCAGAAGACCCGACCGAAACATTCAGTACTTC,CASRRPDRNIQYF
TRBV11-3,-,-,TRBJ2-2,TGTGCCAGCAGCTTAGCCTTCACCGGGGAGCTGTTTTTT,CASSLAFTGELFF
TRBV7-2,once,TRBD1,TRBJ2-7,TGTGCCAGCAGCTCCTCAGGGGGCCCCTACGAGCAGTACTTC,CASSSSGGPYEQYF
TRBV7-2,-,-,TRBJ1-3,TGTGCCAGCAGTTATTTTACAGGCACTCATGGAAACACCATATATTTT,CASSYFTGTHGNTIYF
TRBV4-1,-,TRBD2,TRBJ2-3,TGCGCCAGCAGCCAGAGCGGGAGCCGAGGAGATACGCAGTATTTT,CASSQSGSRGDTQYF
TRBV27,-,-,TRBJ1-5,TGTGCCAGCAGTTTAGGCAGGGGAAGCAATCAGCCCCAGCATTTT,CASSLGRGSNQPQHF
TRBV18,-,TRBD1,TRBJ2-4,TGTGCCAGCTCACCACCTGACAGGGGAAACATTCAGTACTTC,CASSPPDRGNIQYF
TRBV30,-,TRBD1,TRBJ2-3,TGTGCCTGGGACAGGGGACCGGCAGATACGCAGTATTTT,CAWDRGPADTQYF